These 18 T cell receptor beta chains were sequenced from one sample in a study of human T cells and chemical hapten exposure. Time point: pre-sensitization, week 0. Sample treatment: therapeutic diphenylcyclopropenone sensitization with weekly scalp DPC. One entry per CDR3 protein, called by TCRdb with MiXCR from the RACE reads. The table has about 51,000 distinct CDR3 sequences, 9.4% seen once; the top ten hold 14%. The input for sequencing was whole blood, taken in connection with sensitization to the hapten diphenylcyclopropenone (DPC). These receptor sequences come from a woman aged 40 to 50 with alopecia areata. Some clones in this sample may be carry-over from other donors' samples.

CDR3 nucleotide sequence: TGCAGTGCTGGGGGGGGAAATCAGCCCCAGCATTTT. It yields the protein CSAGGGNQPQHF. The chain links TRBV20-1 to TRBJ1-5; a possible D gene is TRBD1 (5 bases). The V gene's germline CDR1 is DFQATT and CDR2 SNEGSKA (reference sequence). CDR3 length: 12 residues. The V end lost 5 bases, the J end lost 4 bases, and 9 bases lay between the germline ends.

This clonotype was recorded only once. A much larger clonotype is one base distant, so this may be a read error. CDR3 region: CASGGDRHLAKNIQYF. The CDR3 nucleotides are TGTGCCAGCGGAGGGGACAGACACTTAGCCAAAAACATTCAGTACTTC. The chain is built from TRBV2 and TRBJ2-4; D may be TRBD1 (7 bases). V was pared by 8 bases and J by 0 bases, with 17 bases between. The V gene's germline CDR1 is SNHLY and CDR2 FYNNEI. This CDR3 spans 16 amino acids.

Concerning this clonotype: This may stem from a read error, because a much larger clone lies one nucleotide away. The chain uses TRBV18 and TRBJ2-2, with D perhaps matching TRBD1 or TRBD2 (5 bases each). CDR1 and CDR2 from the germline V gene are KGHSH and LQKENI. There are 15 residues in the CDR3. Trimming took 3 bases from V and 5 from J, leaving 13 bases between them. The CDR3 here is CASSPGTAVTGELFF. The CDR3 DNA reads TGTGCCAGCTCACCGGGGACGGCCGTGACCGGGGAGCTGTTTTTT.

This clonotype has at least ten counts. The rearrangement joins TRBV9 to TRBJ2-6; 7 bases are a match to TRBD1. The CDR3 is 16 residues long. V was clipped by 3 bases and J by 1 base; unmatched bases: 4. CDR1 is SGDLS and CDR2 is YYNGEE in the germline V gene. The CDR3, as DNA: TGTGCCAGCAGCGCCCGACAGGGTTCTGGGGCCAACGTCCTGACTTTC. Protein product: CASSARQGSGANVLTF.

This clonotype was observed many times. The chain combines TRBV20-1 with TRBJ2-6, with 7 bases identical to TRBD1. V lost 6 bases and J lost 0; bases outside the gene matches: 5. The length of the CDR3 is 15 residues. Germline CDR1 is DFQATT and CDR2 is SNEGSKA (reference sequence). CDR3 in amino acids: CSAGDRFSGANVLTF. CDR3 sequence (DNA): TGCAGTGCCGGGGACAGATTCTCTGGGGCCAACGTCCTGACTTTC.

The V and J genes are TRBV4-3 and TRBJ2-7; D call uncertain. Per the germline V gene, CDR1 is LGHNA and CDR2 is YSLEER. V was cut by 0 bases and J by 3 bases, with 6 bases left in between. The CDR3 runs 13 residues. The CDR3 DNA sequence: TGCGCCAGCAGCCAAGATTGGGGCTACGAGCAGTACTTC. It translates to CASSQDWGYEQYF.

This clonotype was seen ten or more times. The rearrangement links TRBV2 to TRBJ2-1; 8 bases align to TRBD2. Looked up from germline, CDR1 is SNHLY and CDR2 is FYNNEI. The CDR3 consists of 12 residues. After removal of 10 bases from V and 12 bases from J, the junction contained 11 bases not matched to a gene. The CDR3 loop is CATTPGLGLQFF. The CDR3 region has the DNA TGTGCCACGACACCGGGACTAGGATTGCAGTTCTTC.

The chain couples TRBV29-1 to TRBJ1-1; 12 bases match TRBD1. After removal of 7 bases from V and 4 bases from J, the junction contained 7 bases not matched to a gene. This CDR3 has 14 amino acids. The V gene's germline CDR1 is SQVTM and CDR2 ANQGSEA. DNA for the CDR3: TGCAGCGAAAAGGGACAGGGGGCAGGCACTGAAGCTTTCTTT. It yields the protein CSEKGQGAGTEAFF.

At least ten counts were recorded for this clonotype. V gene TRBV6-2 or TRBV6-3 combines with J gene TRBJ2-1; TRBD1 matches at 10 bases. V lost 6 bases to trimming and J lost 7 bases; unmatched junction nucleotides: 6. CDR1 MNHEY and CDR2 SVGEGT come from the germline V gene. This CDR3 comprises 14 residues. CDR3 sequence reads: CASRWTGGENEQFF. The DNA for the CDR3 is TGTGCCAGCAGGTGGACAGGGGGGGAGAATGAGCAGTTCTTC.

This clonotype was seen a few times. V is TRBV4-3 and J is TRBJ1-2; 7 bases line up with TRBD1. Germline CDR1 LGHNA, CDR2 YSLEER. V was clipped by 0 bases and J by 14 bases; unmatched bases: 9. This CDR3 region has 13 residues. The CDR3 is CASSQDNRGVPTF. CDR3 sequence (DNA): TGCGCCAGCAGCCAAGATAACAGGGGCGTCCCTACCTTC.

This clonotype has a handful of counts. V and J are TRBV28 and TRBJ2-1; no reliable D call. The length of the CDR3 is 14 residues. Trimming cost V 6 bases and J 1 base, with 10 bases left between them. Germline values: CDR1 MDHEN, CDR2 SYDVKM. Here the CDR3 reads CASRRRDSYNEQFF. CDR3 nucleotides: TGTGCCAGCAGACGTAGGGATTCCTACAATGAGCAGTTCTTC.

This clonotype was recorded at least ten times. The rearrangement joins TRBV12-3 or TRBV12-4 to TRBJ1-5, with D perhaps matching TRBD1 (5 bases). The ends were cut back, 5 bases at V and 4 bases at J, with 6 bases in the middle. This CDR3 has 12 amino acids. DNA of the CDR3: TGTGCCAGCAGTGCAGGGAATCAGCCCCAGCATTTT. Translating gives CASSAGNQPQHF.

This clonotype showed up many times. The genes are TRBV5-1 and TRBJ1-1, with 7 bases that match TRBD1. The CDR3 has 14 amino acids. V lost 6 bases and J lost 2; bases outside the gene matches: 7. Germline-derived CDR1 and CDR2 are SGHRS and YFSETQ. As DNA, the CDR3 is TGCGCCAGCAACCGGGACAGTACTAACACTGAAGCTTTCTTT. It translates to CASNRDSTNTEAFF. Combining the CDR3 with reference TRBV5-1 and TRBJ1-1 gives the whole variable domain KAGVTQTPRYLIKTRGQQVTLSCSPISGHRSVSWYQQTPGQGLQFLFEYFSETQRNKGNFPGRFSGRQFSNSRSEMNVSTLELGDSALYLCASNRDSTNTEAFFGQGTRLTVV.

This chain uses TRBV28 with TRBJ1-1; D remains ambiguous. The CDR3 length is 12 residues. The V end lost 1 base, the J end lost 4 bases, and 4 bases lay between the germline ends. Per the germline V gene, CDR1 is MDHEN and CDR2 is SYDVKM. The CDR3 region is CASSLYGTEAFF. In DNA form, the CDR3 reads TGTGCCAGCAGTTTATACGGCACTGAAGCTTTCTTT.

The sample holds many counts of this clonotype. V gene TRBV29-1 combines with J gene TRBJ1-1; 11 bases are shared with TRBD1. This CDR3 is built from 15 residues. V lost 3 bases to trimming and J lost 11 bases; unmatched junction nucleotides: 14. Germline CDR1 and CDR2: SQVTM and ANQGSEA. CDR3 DNA: TGCAGCGTTGACTACGGGACAGGGGGACGCTCTGGTGCTTTCTTT. Protein product: CSVDYGTGGRSGAFF.

This clonotype was observed at least ten times. The rearrangement joins TRBV7-2 to TRBJ2-7, with D tentatively TRBD1 or TRBD2 (5 bases each). Germline CDR1 SGHTA, CDR2 FQGNSA. V gave up 5 bases and J gave up 3 bases, with 17 bases separating them. CDR3 size: 15 residues. The CDR3 is CASSGGIGLLYEQYF. In DNA, the CDR3 is TGTGCCAGCAGCGGGGGAATTGGGCTTCTCTACGAGCAGTACTTC.

This clonotype was observed at least ten times. The V gene is TRBV7-8, the J gene TRBJ1-4, with D unresolved. This CDR3 comprises 17 residues. CDR1 SGHVS and CDR2 FQNEAQ come from the germline V gene. V lost 1 base and J lost 0, with 12 bases in between. The DNA for the CDR3 is TGTGCCAGCAGCTTAGTAGTATCCGGGGCAACTAATGAAAAACTGTTTTTT. Its protein is CASSLVVSGATNEKLFF.

This clonotype was counted at least ten times. The gene calls are TRBV2 and TRBJ1-1; D possibly corresponds to TRBD1 (5 bases). The CDR3 is 12 residues long. Germline loops: CDR1 SNHLY, CDR2 FYNNEI. The V gene lost 6 bases and the J gene lost 12 bases, with 17 bases spanning the gap. CDR3 bases: TGTGCCAGCAGGGACACAGATGGGAAAACTTTCTTT. Amino acids: CASRDTDGKTFF. Combining the CDR3 with reference TRBV2 and TRBJ1-1 gives the whole variable domain EPEVTQTPSHQVTQMGQEVILRCVPISNHLYFYWYRQILGQKVEFLVSFYNNEISEKSEIFDDQFSVERPDGSNFTLKIRSTKLEDSAMYFCASRDTDGKTFFGQGTRLTVV.